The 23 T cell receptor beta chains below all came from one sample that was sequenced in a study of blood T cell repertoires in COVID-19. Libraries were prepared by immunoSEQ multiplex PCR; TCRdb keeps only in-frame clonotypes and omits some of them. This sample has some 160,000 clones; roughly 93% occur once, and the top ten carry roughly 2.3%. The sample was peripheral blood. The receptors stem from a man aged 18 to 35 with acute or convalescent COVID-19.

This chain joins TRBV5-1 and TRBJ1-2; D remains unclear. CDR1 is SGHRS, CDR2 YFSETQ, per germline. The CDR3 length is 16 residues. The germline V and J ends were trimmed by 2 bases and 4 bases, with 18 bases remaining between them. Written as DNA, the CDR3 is TGCGCCAGCAGCTTCCGGGTTCCAGAAGCCGGCTATGGCTACACCTTC. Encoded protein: CASSFRVPEAGYGYTF. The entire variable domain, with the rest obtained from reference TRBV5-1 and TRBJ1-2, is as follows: KAGVTQTPRYLIKTRGQQVTLSCSPISGHRSVSWYQQTPGQGLQFLFEYFSETQRNKGNFPGRFSGRQFSNSRSEMNVSTLELGDSALYLCASSFRVPEAGYGYTFGSGTRLTVV.

The CDR3 region is CASSFTGSRGYTF. The CDR3 nucleotides are TGTGCCAGCAGCTTTACAGGGTCGCGTGGCTACACCTTC. The chain recombines TRBV5-4 with TRBJ1-2; maybe TRBD1 (6 bases). Deletions cut 2 bases from V and 7 bases from J, with 12 bases between. Looked up from germline, CDR1 is SGHNT and CDR2 is YYREEE (reference sequence). There are 13 residues in the CDR3.

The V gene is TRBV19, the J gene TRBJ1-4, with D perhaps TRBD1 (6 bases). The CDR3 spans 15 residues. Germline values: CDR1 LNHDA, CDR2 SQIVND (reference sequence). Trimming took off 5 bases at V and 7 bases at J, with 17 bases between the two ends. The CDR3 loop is CASSSAGRGIEKLFF. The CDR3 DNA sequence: TGTGCCAGTAGTTCCGCAGGGAGGGGGATTGAAAAACTGTTTTTT.

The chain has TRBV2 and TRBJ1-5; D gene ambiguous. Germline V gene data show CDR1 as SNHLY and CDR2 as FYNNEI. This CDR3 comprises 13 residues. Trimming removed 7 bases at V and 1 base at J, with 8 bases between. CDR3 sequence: CASNMLSNQPQHF. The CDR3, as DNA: TGTGCCAGCAACATGCTCAGCAATCAGCCCCAGCATTTT.

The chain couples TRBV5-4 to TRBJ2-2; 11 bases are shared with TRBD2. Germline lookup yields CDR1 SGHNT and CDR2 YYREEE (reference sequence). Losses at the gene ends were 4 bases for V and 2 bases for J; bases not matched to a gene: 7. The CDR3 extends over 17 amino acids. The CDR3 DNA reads TGTGCCAGCAGCCCTCCTAGCGGGAGGAATAACACCGGGGAGCTGTTTTTT. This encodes CASSPPSGRNNTGELFF.

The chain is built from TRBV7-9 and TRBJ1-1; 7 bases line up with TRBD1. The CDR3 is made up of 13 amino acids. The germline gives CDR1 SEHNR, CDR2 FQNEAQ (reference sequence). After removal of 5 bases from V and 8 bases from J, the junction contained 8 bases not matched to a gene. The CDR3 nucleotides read TGTGCCAGCAGCACAAGAGGGACAGAAGAAGCTTTCTTT. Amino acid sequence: CASSTRGTEEAFF.

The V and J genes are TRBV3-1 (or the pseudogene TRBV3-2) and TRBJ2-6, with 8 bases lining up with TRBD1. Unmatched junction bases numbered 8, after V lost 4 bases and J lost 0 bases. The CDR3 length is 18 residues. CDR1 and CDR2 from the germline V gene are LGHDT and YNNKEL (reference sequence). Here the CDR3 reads CASSPLLDRASGANVLTF. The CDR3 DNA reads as TGTGCCAGCAGCCCCCTCCTGGACAGGGCCTCTGGGGCCAACGTCCTGACTTTC.

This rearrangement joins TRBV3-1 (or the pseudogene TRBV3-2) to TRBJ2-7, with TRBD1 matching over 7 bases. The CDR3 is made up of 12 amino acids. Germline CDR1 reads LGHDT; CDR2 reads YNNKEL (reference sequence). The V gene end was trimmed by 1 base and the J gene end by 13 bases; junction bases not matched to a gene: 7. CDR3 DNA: TGTGCCAGCAGCCAAGGTCCCGGACAGGCCTACTTC. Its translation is CASSQGPGQAYF.

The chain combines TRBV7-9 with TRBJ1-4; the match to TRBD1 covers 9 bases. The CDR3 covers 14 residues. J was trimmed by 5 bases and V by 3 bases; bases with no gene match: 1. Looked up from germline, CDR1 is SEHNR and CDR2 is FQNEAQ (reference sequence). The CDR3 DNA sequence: TGTGCCAGCAGCTTCGGACAGGGGAATGAAAAACTGTTTTTT. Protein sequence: CASSFGQGNEKLFF.

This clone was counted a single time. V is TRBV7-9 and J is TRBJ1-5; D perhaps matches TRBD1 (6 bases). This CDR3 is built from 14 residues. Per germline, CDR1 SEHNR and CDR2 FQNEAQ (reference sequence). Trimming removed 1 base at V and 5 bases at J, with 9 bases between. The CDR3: CASSLEDSHQPQHF. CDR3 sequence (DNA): TGTGCCAGCAGCTTAGAGGACAGTCATCAGCCCCAGCATTTT.

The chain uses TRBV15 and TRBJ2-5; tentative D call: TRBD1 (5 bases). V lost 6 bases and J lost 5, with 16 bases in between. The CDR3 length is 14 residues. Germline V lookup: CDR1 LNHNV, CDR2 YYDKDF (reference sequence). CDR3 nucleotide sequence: TGTGCCACCAGGGGCAAAGGGGCGGTGGAGACCCAGTACTTC. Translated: CATRGKGAVETQYF.

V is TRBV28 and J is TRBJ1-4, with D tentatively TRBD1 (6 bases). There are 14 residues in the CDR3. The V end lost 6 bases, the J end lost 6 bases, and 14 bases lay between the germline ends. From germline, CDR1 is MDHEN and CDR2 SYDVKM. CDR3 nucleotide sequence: TGTGCCAGCAGATCTACAGGGAGCGATGAAAAACTGTTTTTT. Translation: CASRSTGSDEKLFF.

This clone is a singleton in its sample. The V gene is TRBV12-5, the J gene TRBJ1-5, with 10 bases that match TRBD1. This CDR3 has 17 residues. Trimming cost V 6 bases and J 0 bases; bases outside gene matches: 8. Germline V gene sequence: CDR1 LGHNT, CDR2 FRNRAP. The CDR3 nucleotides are TGTGCTAGTGGCCCGGGACAGGGGATTGATAGCAATCAGCCCCAGCATTTT. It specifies CASGPGQGIDSNQPQHF. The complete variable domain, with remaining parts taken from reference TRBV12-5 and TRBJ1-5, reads DARVTQTPRHKVTEMGQEVTMRCQPILGHNTVFWYRQTMMQGLELLAYFRNRAPLDDSGMPKDRFSAEMPDATLATLKIQPSEPRDSAVYFCASGPGQGIDSNQPQHFGDGTRLSIL.

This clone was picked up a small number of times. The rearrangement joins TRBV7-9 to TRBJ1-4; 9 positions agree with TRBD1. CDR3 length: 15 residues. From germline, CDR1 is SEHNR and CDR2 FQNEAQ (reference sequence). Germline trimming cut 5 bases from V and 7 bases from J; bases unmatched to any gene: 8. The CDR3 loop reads CASSVGQGIGEKLFF. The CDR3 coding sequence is TGTGCCAGCAGCGTAGGACAGGGGATCGGTGAAAAACTGTTTTTT.

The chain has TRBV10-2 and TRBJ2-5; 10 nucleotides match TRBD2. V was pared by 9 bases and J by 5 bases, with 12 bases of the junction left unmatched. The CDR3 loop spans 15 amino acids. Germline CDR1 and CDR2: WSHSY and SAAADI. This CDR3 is CASSWTSGRKETQYF. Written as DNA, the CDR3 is TGCGCCAGTTCCTGGACTAGCGGAAGGAAGGAGACCCAGTACTTC.

CDR3 in DNA: TGTGCCAGTAGTAAGAAGGGGGATGGCTACACCTTC. Residues: CASSKKGDGYTF. J is TRBJ1-2 and V is TRBV19; TRBD1 might be the D (6 bases). The CDR3 extends over 12 amino acids. V lost 4 bases, J lost 6 bases, and 9 bases lay in between. Germline V CDR1 and CDR2: LNHDA, SQIVND (reference sequence).

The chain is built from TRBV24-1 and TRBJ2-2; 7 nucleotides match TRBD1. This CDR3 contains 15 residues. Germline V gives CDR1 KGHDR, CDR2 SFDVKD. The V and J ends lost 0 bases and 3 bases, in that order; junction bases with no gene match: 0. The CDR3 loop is CATSDLDRDTGELFF. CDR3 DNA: TGTGCCACCAGTGATTTGGACAGGGACACCGGGGAGCTGTTTTTT.

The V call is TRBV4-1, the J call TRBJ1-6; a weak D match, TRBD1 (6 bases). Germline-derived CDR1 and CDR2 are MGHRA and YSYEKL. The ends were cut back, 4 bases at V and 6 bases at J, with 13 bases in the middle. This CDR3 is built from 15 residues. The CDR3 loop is CASSPPGHSNSPLHF. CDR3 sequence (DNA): TGCGCCAGCAGCCCCCCGGGACACTCTAATTCACCCCTCCACTTT.

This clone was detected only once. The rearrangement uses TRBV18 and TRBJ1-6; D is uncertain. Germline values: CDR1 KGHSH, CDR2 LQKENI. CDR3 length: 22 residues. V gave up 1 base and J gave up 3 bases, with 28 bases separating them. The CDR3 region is CASSPRPIREIKQGGYNSPLHF. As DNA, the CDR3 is TGTGCCAGCTCACCACGCCCGATCCGGGAGATTAAACAAGGTGGCTATAATTCACCCCTCCACTTT.

The CDR3 spells CASSRGQGAGYQETQYF. The CDR3 coding sequence is TGCGCCAGCAGCCGGGGACAGGGGGCCGGGTACCAAGAGACCCAGTACTTC. The gene calls are TRBV5-1 and TRBJ2-5; TRBD1 matches at 12 bases. This CDR3 comprises 17 residues. The ends lost 4 bases at V and 0 bases at J; junction bases unmatched: 7. CDR1 and CDR2 from the germline V gene are SGHRS and YFSETQ.

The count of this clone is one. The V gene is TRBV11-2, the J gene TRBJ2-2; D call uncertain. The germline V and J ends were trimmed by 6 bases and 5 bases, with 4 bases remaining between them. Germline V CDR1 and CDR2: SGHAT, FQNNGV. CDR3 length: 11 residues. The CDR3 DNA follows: TGTGCCAGCAGTTATACCGGGGAGCTGTTTTTT. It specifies CASSYTGELFF.

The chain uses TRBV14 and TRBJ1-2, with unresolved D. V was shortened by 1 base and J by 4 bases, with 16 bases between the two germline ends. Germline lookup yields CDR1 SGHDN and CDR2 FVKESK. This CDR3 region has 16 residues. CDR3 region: CASSQAGVGSGYGYTF. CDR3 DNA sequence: TGTGCCAGCAGCCAAGCCGGAGTCGGGTCGGGCTATGGCTACACCTTC.

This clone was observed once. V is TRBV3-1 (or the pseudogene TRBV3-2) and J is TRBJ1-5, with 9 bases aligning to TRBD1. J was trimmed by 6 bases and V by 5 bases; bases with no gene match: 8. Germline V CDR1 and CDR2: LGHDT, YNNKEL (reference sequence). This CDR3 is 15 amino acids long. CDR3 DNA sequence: TGTGCCAGCAGCAGAGGGACAGGGTCTGGTCAGCCCCAGCATTTT. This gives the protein CASSRGTGSGQPQHF.